Listed below are T cell receptor beta chains from one sample, sequenced in a study of shared clonotypes between healthy human individuals. This table comes from immunoSEQ multiplex PCR, and its TCRdb copy is limited to in-frame clones, with some not included. This table holds some 2.1 million clones, just under 95% found once. Sequencing was done on a sample of naive CD8+ T cells from PBMCs. The receptors come from a man between 18 and 35 years old in good health. Some clones in this sample may be carry-over from other donors' samples. The CDR3 runs from the conserved cysteine through the conserved F or W. A D gene is named only where the DNA matches it firmly. The size field is filled for only some rows; it gives once, few, many or a size class.

J gene: TRBJ2-7
V gene: TRBV7-9
D gene: NA
clone size: NA
CDR3 protein: CASSPTEAYEQYF
CDR3 DNA: TGTGCCAGCAGCCCCACAGAGGCCTACGAGCAGTACTTC

J gene: TRBJ2-7
V gene: TRBV4-3
D gene: NA
clone size: NA
CDR3 protein: CASSQETTPGHEQYF
CDR3 DNA: TGCGCCAGCAGCCAAGAAACCACCCCTGGCCACGAGCAGTACTTC

J gene: TRBJ2-1
V gene: TRBV5-1
D gene: TRBD2
clone size: NA
CDR3 protein: CASSPSGSSYNEQFF
CDR3 DNA: TGCGCCAGCAGCCCGAGCGGGAGCTCCTACAATGAGCAGTTCTTC

J gene: TRBJ2-2
V gene: TRBV27
D gene: NA
clone size: NA
CDR3 protein: CASKPTSPGELFF
CDR3 DNA: TGTGCCAGCAAACCGACTAGTCCCGGGGAGCTGTTTTTT

J gene: TRBJ2-3
V gene: TRBV28
D gene: TRBD2
clone size: NA
CDR3 protein: CASSQLAENTDTQYF
CDR3 DNA: TGTGCCAGCAGCCAACTAGCGGAGAACACAGATACGCAGTATTTT

J gene: TRBJ1-1
V gene: TRBV6-5
D gene: NA
clone size: NA
CDR3 protein: CASSKVSSYTEAFF
CDR3 DNA: TGTGCCAGCAGTAAAGTCAGCTCCTACACTGAAGCTTTCTTT

J gene: TRBJ2-1
V gene: TRBV28
D gene: NA
clone size: NA
CDR3 protein: CASSFQGGCFF
CDR3 DNA: TGTGCCAGCAGTTTCCAGGGCGGTTGCTTCTTC

J gene: TRBJ2-7
V gene: TRBV27
D gene: TRBD1
clone size: NA
CDR3 protein: CASSPNRDRGYEQYF
CDR3 DNA: TGTGCCAGCAGTCCAAACCGGGACAGGGGCTACGAGCAGTACTTC

J gene: TRBJ2-1
V gene: TRBV10-3
D gene: NA
clone size: NA
CDR3 protein: CAISGGSHNEQFF
CDR3 DNA: TGTGCCATCAGTGGAGGGTCACACAATGAGCAGTTCTTC

J gene: TRBJ2-7
V gene: TRBV7-9
D gene: TRBD1
clone size: NA
CDR3 protein: CASSPVMGQGGYEQYF
CDR3 DNA: TGTGCCAGCAGCCCTGTCATGGGACAGGGGGGGTACGAGCAGTACTTC

J gene: TRBJ2-1
V gene: TRBV6-5
D gene: NA
clone size: NA
CDR3 protein: CASSLRLADEQFF
CDR3 DNA: TGTGCCAGCAGTTTAAGGCTGGCTGATGAGCAGTTCTTC

J gene: TRBJ1-1
V gene: TRBV28
D gene: TRBD1
clone size: few
CDR3 protein: CASRYRDRGGTEAFF
CDR3 DNA: TGTGCCAGCAGATACCGGGACAGGGGTGGCACTGAAGCTTTCTTT

J gene: TRBJ1-1
V gene: TRBV6-1
D gene: NA
clone size: once
CDR3 protein: CASSEGFIYTEAFF
CDR3 DNA: TGTGCCAGCAGTGAAGGGTTTATCTACACTGAAGCTTTCTTT

J gene: TRBJ2-1
V gene: TRBV7-9
D gene: NA
clone size: once
CDR3 protein: CASSLQRASYNEQFF
CDR3 DNA: TGTGCCAGCAGCCTACAGAGAGCCTCCTACAATGAGCAGTTCTTC

J gene: TRBJ2-7
V gene: TRBV7-3
D gene: NA
clone size: NA
CDR3 protein: CASSLTKHYEQYF
CDR3 DNA: TGTGCCAGCAGCTTAACCAAGCACTACGAGCAGTACTTC

J gene: TRBJ1-3
V gene: TRBV7-6
D gene: TRBD1
clone size: NA
CDR3 protein: CASSPETGSVETWRNTIYF
CDR3 DNA: TGTGCCAGCAGCCCCGAGACAGGGTCCGTCGAGACTTGGAGAAACACCATATATTTT

J gene: TRBJ2-1
V gene: TRBV15
D gene: NA
clone size: NA
CDR3 protein: CATSQGSSYNEQFF
CDR3 DNA: TGTGCCACCAGCCAGGGGAGCTCCTACAATGAGCAGTTCTTC

J gene: TRBJ1-2
V gene: TRBV11-2
D gene: TRBD1
clone size: NA
CDR3 protein: CASSRTGGYGYTF
CDR3 DNA: TGTGCCAGCAGTCGGACAGGGGGATATGGCTACACCTTC

J gene: TRBJ1-5
V gene: TRBV9
D gene: TRBD1
clone size: once
CDR3 protein: CASSADRGLNQPQHF
CDR3 DNA: TGTGCCAGCAGCGCGGACAGGGGGCTGAATCAGCCCCAGCATTTT

J gene: TRBJ2-2
V gene: TRBV9
D gene: TRBD2
clone size: NA
CDR3 protein: CASSETAGVLAGELFF
CDR3 DNA: TGTGCCAGCAGCGAGACGGCGGGAGTATTGGCCGGGGAGCTGTTTTTT

J gene: TRBJ1-5
V gene: TRBV7-8
D gene: NA
clone size: NA
CDR3 protein: CASSPSRAVDDQSLNQPQHF
CDR3 DNA: TGTGCCAGCAGCCCCTCCCGGGCCGTCGACGACCAAAGTCTTAATCAGCCCCAGCATTTT

J gene: TRBJ2-1
V gene: TRBV2
D gene: NA
clone size: NA
CDR3 protein: CASKGSRGAGVAYNEQFF
CDR3 DNA: TGTGCCAGCAAAGGATCCAGGGGGGCGGGAGTCGCCTACAATGAGCAGTTCTTC

J gene: TRBJ2-7
V gene: TRBV5-1
D gene: TRBD1
clone size: NA
CDR3 protein: CASSDMTGAAYEQYF
CDR3 DNA: TGCGCCAGCAGCGACATGACAGGGGCCGCCTACGAGCAGTACTTC

J gene: TRBJ2-5
V gene: TRBV29-1
D gene: TRBD2
clone size: NA
CDR3 protein: CSVGGLATGETQYF
CDR3 DNA: TGCAGCGTGGGGGGACTAGCTACAGGGGAGACCCAGTACTTC

J gene: TRBJ1-5
V gene: TRBV30
D gene: NA
clone size: NA
CDR3 protein: CAWSARKEGGGQPQHF
CDR3 DNA: TGTGCCTGGAGTGCCCGAAAAGAGGGAGGCGGTCAGCCCCAGCATTTT

J gene: TRBJ2-2
V gene: TRBV7-9
D gene: TRBD2
clone size: NA
CDR3 protein: CASRRLAGDTGELFF
CDR3 DNA: TGTGCCAGCAGACGACTAGCGGGAGACACCGGGGAGCTGTTTTTT

J gene: TRBJ1-1
V gene: TRBV4-1
D gene: TRBD1
clone size: once
CDR3 protein: CASSHLTGQGAFF
CDR3 DNA: TGCGCCAGCAGCCACCTAACGGGACAGGGAGCTTTCTTT

J gene: TRBJ2-7
V gene: TRBV29-1
D gene: NA
clone size: NA
CDR3 protein: CSVAGEASYEQYF
CDR3 DNA: TGCAGCGTTGCTGGCGAAGCATCCTACGAGCAGTACTTC

J gene: TRBJ1-5
V gene: TRBV28
D gene: NA
clone size: NA
CDR3 protein: CASSRGQGIQPQHF
CDR3 DNA: TGTGCCAGCAGTCGGGGTCAGGGAATTCAGCCCCAGCATTTT

J gene: TRBJ2-7
V gene: TRBV9
D gene: NA
clone size: NA
CDR3 protein: CASTRSGAAGEQYF
CDR3 DNA: TGTGCCAGCACCCGTTCGGGGGCCGCAGGAGAGCAGTACTTC

J gene: TRBJ1-1
V gene: TRBV28
D gene: TRBD1
clone size: few
CDR3 protein: CASSPGQGNTEAFF
CDR3 DNA: TGTGCCAGCAGTCCGGGACAGGGGAACACTGAAGCTTTCTTT

J gene: TRBJ2-3
V gene: TRBV18
D gene: NA
clone size: NA
CDR3 protein: CASSRGPLGSFTDTQYF
CDR3 DNA: TGTGCCAGCTCCCGGGGACCTCTGGGGAGTTTCACAGATACGCAGTATTTT

J gene: TRBJ2-5
V gene: TRBV7-9
D gene: TRBD2
clone size: NA
CDR3 protein: CASSSRAGRSKETQYF
CDR3 DNA: TGTGCCAGCAGCTCCCGAGCCGGGAGGTCGAAAGAGACCCAGTACTTC

J gene: TRBJ2-7
V gene: TRBV5-1
D gene: NA
clone size: NA
CDR3 protein: CASSFGLVIGSYEQYF
CDR3 DNA: TGCGCCAGCAGCTTCGGCCTAGTCATCGGCTCCTACGAGCAGTACTTC

J gene: TRBJ2-1
V gene: TRBV5-5
D gene: TRBD1
clone size: NA
CDR3 protein: CASSRGTGWENNEQFF
CDR3 DNA: TGTGCCAGCAGCAGGGGGACAGGGTGGGAGAACAATGAGCAGTTCTTC

J gene: TRBJ2-7
V gene: TRBV4-1
D gene: NA
clone size: NA
CDR3 protein: CASSQAFHPYEQYF
CDR3 DNA: TGCGCCAGCAGCCAAGCTTTCCACCCCTACGAGCAGTACTTC

J gene: TRBJ1-4
V gene: TRBV13
D gene: NA
clone size: NA
CDR3 protein: CASSSRLGAEKLFF
CDR3 DNA: TGTGCCAGCAGCTCGCGCCTTGGTGCGGAAAAACTGTTTTTT

J gene: TRBJ2-7
V gene: TRBV4-3
D gene: NA
clone size: NA
CDR3 protein: CASSQVEGSTYEQYF
CDR3 DNA: TGCGCCAGCAGCCAAGTCGAGGGCAGTACCTACGAGCAGTACTTC

J gene: TRBJ1-3
V gene: TRBV18
D gene: TRBD1
clone size: NA
CDR3 protein: CASSLPTGPSGNTIYF
CDR3 DNA: TGTGCCAGCTCACTTCCGACAGGGCCCTCTGGAAACACCATATATTTT

J gene: TRBJ1-6
V gene: TRBV27
D gene: TRBD1
clone size: NA
CDR3 protein: CASSLFLGGSPGSPLHF
CDR3 DNA: TGTGCCAGCAGTTTATTCTTAGGGGGCAGCCCAGGCTCACCCCTCCACTTT

J gene: TRBJ1-1
V gene: TRBV5-4
D gene: NA
clone size: NA
CDR3 protein: CASSSPGARKDTEAFF
CDR3 DNA: TGTGCCAGCAGCTCTCCCGGGGCCCGGAAGGACACTGAAGCTTTCTTT

J gene: TRBJ2-7
V gene: TRBV6-5
D gene: TRBD2
clone size: NA
CDR3 protein: CASSPRTSAFYEQYF
CDR3 DNA: TGTGCCAGCAGTCCCCGGACTAGCGCCTTCTACGAGCAGTACTTC

J gene: TRBJ2-5
V gene: TRBV4-3
D gene: NA
clone size: NA
CDR3 protein: CASSQGLQETQYF
CDR3 DNA: TGCGCCAGCAGCCAAGGTCTTCAAGAGACCCAGTACTTC

J gene: TRBJ1-5
V gene: TRBV19
D gene: NA
clone size: NA
CDR3 protein: CASSIRQGPQPQHF
CDR3 DNA: TGTGCCAGTAGTATACGGCAGGGCCCTCAGCCCCAGCATTTT

J gene: TRBJ1-4
V gene: TRBV28
D gene: NA
clone size: once
CDR3 protein: CASKIGPLGGGDEKLFF
CDR3 DNA: TGTGCCAGCAAAATCGGACCACTCGGGGGCGGCGATGAAAAACTGTTTTTT

J gene: TRBJ2-6
V gene: TRBV6-6
D gene: NA
clone size: NA
CDR3 protein: CAAGDSGANVLTF
CDR3 DNA: TGTGCCGCTGGGGACTCTGGGGCCAACGTCCTGACTTTC

J gene: TRBJ1-1
V gene: TRBV7-6
D gene: NA
clone size: NA
CDR3 protein: CASSLSGVASTEAFF
CDR3 DNA: TGTGCCAGCAGCTTATCAGGGGTGGCGAGCACTGAAGCTTTCTTT

J gene: TRBJ2-2
V gene: TRBV7-6
D gene: TRBD2
clone size: NA
CDR3 protein: CASTGGVTGELFF
CDR3 DNA: TGTGCCAGCACCGGGGGGGTAACCGGGGAGCTGTTTTTT

J gene: TRBJ2-3
V gene: TRBV27
D gene: TRBD2
clone size: NA
CDR3 protein: CASQGWAGGPSTDTQYF
CDR3 DNA: TGTGCCTCCCAGGGTTGGGCGGGAGGGCCGAGCACAGATACGCAGTATTTT

J gene: TRBJ1-2
V gene: TRBV7-9
D gene: NA
clone size: NA
CDR3 protein: CASSSGTGTQIKGGYTF
CDR3 DNA: TGTGCCAGCAGCTCCGGTACCGGGACGCAAATTAAAGGCGGCTACACCTTC

J gene: TRBJ2-7
V gene: TRBV2
D gene: TRBD1
clone size: NA
CDR3 protein: CASSESRDREASDHEQYF
CDR3 DNA: TGTGCCAGCAGTGAGTCCCGGGACAGAGAAGCCTCGGATCACGAGCAGTACTTC

J gene: TRBJ1-1
V gene: TRBV6-1
D gene: TRBD1
clone size: NA
CDR3 protein: CASDPTGGTEAFF
CDR3 DNA: TGTGCCAGCGACCCGACAGGGGGCACTGAAGCTTTCTTT

J gene: TRBJ2-7
V gene: TRBV19
D gene: TRBD1
clone size: NA
CDR3 protein: CASSSGQGYAYEQYF
CDR3 DNA: TGTGCCAGTAGTTCGGGACAGGGATATGCCTACGAGCAGTACTTC

J gene: TRBJ1-1
V gene: TRBV6-6
D gene: NA
clone size: once
CDR3 protein: CASSTGPPHTEAFF
CDR3 DNA: TGTGCCAGCAGCACGGGACCTCCGCACACTGAAGCTTTCTTT

J gene: TRBJ2-7
V gene: TRBV19
D gene: TRBD2
clone size: NA
CDR3 protein: CASSIAASGRVYEQYF
CDR3 DNA: TGTGCCAGTAGTATAGCGGCTAGCGGAAGGGTCTACGAGCAGTACTTC

J gene: TRBJ2-1
V gene: TRBV9
D gene: TRBD2
clone size: NA
CDR3 protein: CASSGGTSYNEQFF
CDR3 DNA: TGTGCCAGCAGCGGCGGGACTAGCTACAATGAGCAGTTCTTC

J gene: TRBJ2-3
V gene: TRBV5-1
D gene: NA
clone size: NA
CDR3 protein: CASSLEQGRTDTQYF
CDR3 DNA: TGCGCCAGCAGCTTGGAGCAGGGTCGGACAGATACGCAGTATTTT

J gene: TRBJ1-5
V gene: TRBV7-9
D gene: NA
clone size: NA
CDR3 protein: CASSSVQENQPQHF
CDR3 DNA: TGTGCCAGCAGCTCCGTTCAGGAGAATCAGCCCCAGCATTTT

J gene: TRBJ2-1
V gene: TRBV19
D gene: TRBD2
clone size: NA
CDR3 protein: CASSIVGLAGGGEQFF
CDR3 DNA: TGTGCCAGTAGTATAGTCGGACTAGCGGGAGGGGGTGAGCAGTTCTTC

J gene: TRBJ2-5
V gene: TRBV27
D gene: NA
clone size: NA
CDR3 protein: CASSLGSETETQYF
CDR3 DNA: TGTGCCAGCAGTTTAGGGTCAGAGACAGAGACCCAGTACTTC